The 7 T cell receptor beta chains presented below share a single source sample, sequenced in a study of T cells after yellow fever vaccination. Each CDR3 protein is one row after TCRdb ran MiXCR on the 5' RACE reads. The sample holds 550,000 or so distinct CDR3 sequences, less than 20% seen once. This material consisted of PBMCs, taken 15 days after the yellow fever booster vaccination. The receptors shown here come from a man aged 30 to 39 who received the YFV17D yellow fever vaccine.

This chain connects TRBV12-3 or TRBV12-4 to TRBJ2-3; TRBD2 might be the D (5 bases). The CDR3 is 16 amino acids. The V end was cut by 2 bases, the J end by 0 bases, with 12 bases between. The CDR3 loop is CASSLSGLISTDTQYF. In DNA, the CDR3 is TGTGCCAGCAGTTTAAGTGGACTCATCAGCACAGATACGCAGTATTTT.

This clonotype was picked up a small number of times. J is TRBJ2-7 and V is TRBV7-9; D call uncertain. Looked up from germline, CDR1 is SEHNR and CDR2 is FQNEAQ (reference sequence). The CDR3 has 13 residues. V was cut by 3 bases and J by 3 bases, with 9 bases left in between. CDR3 sequence: CASSFPGVYEQYF. The CDR3 nucleotides read TGTGCCAGCAGCTTTCCGGGCGTCTACGAGCAGTACTTC.

This clonotype has only a few counts. V usage is TRBV24-1 and J usage is TRBJ2-1, with D unresolved. CDR3 length: 13 residues. The germline V gene has CDR1 KGHDR and CDR2 SFDVKD. Trimming took off 6 bases at V and 3 bases at J, with 8 bases between the two ends. The chain's CDR3 is CATSSLDYNEQFF. As DNA, the CDR3 is TGTGCCACCAGTTCTCTAGACTACAATGAGCAGTTCTTC.

This clonotype has just a few counts. The chain employs TRBV11-1 and TRBJ2-1; 11 nucleotides align to TRBD2. V lost 4 bases and J lost 0; bases outside the gene matches: 14. The CDR3 is 20 residues long. Germline lookup yields CDR1 SGHAT and CDR2 FQDESV (reference sequence). The CDR3: CASSSPGLAGGFSSYNEQFF. The DNA for the CDR3 is TGTGCCAGCAGCTCTCCCGGTCTAGCGGGAGGCTTTAGCTCCTACAATGAGCAGTTCTTC.

This clonotype was counted between two and nine times. In DNA, the CDR3 is TGTGCCAGCAGCTTAAGACAAGGGTCCCAAGAGACCCAGTACTTC. Its translation is CASSLRQGSQETQYF. J is TRBJ2-5 and V is TRBV7-3; no definite D call. The CDR3 length is 15 residues. V was clipped by 1 base and J by 1 base, with 10 bases between them. Germline values: CDR1 SGHTA, CDR2 FQGTGA. Looking up the rest from reference TRBV7-3 and TRBJ2-5 gives the full variable domain: GAGVSQTPSNKVTEKGKYVELRCDPISGHTALYWYRQSLGQGPEFLIYFQGTGAADDSGLPNDRFFAVRPEGSVSTLKIQRTERGDSAVYLCASSLRQGSQETQYFGPGTRLLVL.

The gene calls are TRBV18 and TRBJ2-5; the D is unclear. The CDR3 length is 14 residues. Germline V gene lookup returns CDR1 KGHSH and CDR2 LQKENI. Trimming pared 0 bases from V and 5 bases from J, leaving 10 bases between. The CDR3 is CASSPPLMSETQYF. In DNA form, the CDR3 reads TGTGCCAGCTCACCACCGTTAATGAGTGAGACCCAGTACTTC.

There are a few counts of this clonotype. The V and J genes are TRBV6-1 and TRBJ2-1; D gene unclear. This CDR3 spans 16 amino acids. CDR1 and CDR2 (germline): MNHNS, SASEGT. Trimming stripped 9 bases from V and 0 bases from J, with 18 bases between. The CDR3 protein is CARAGGRRSSYNEQFF. CDR3 nucleotides: TGTGCCAGGGCCGGCGGACGCAGAAGCTCCTACAATGAGCAGTTCTTC.